The 19 T cell receptor beta chains given below trace back to one sample, sequenced in a study of patients and donors after allogeneic stem cell transplantation. TCRdb recomputed calls from the RT-PCR reads with MiXCR, one row per CDR3 protein. The sample yields over 200,000 distinct CDR3 sequences, more than 35% seen once. The sample was blood, either unsorted or a sorted T cell fraction (not recorded which). These TCRs come from a human donor who was either an allogeneic HSCT recipient or a stem cell or donor lymphocyte infusion donor (not recorded which). It is not recorded whose cells these are; they may come from a transplant donor.

The chain links TRBV28 to TRBJ1-4, with D possibly being TRBD1 (5 bases). The V end lost 6 bases, the J end lost 15 bases, and 20 bases lay between the germline ends. The CDR3 contains 13 residues. Germline V gene sequence: CDR1 MDHEN, CDR2 SYDVKM. In DNA, the CDR3 is TGTGCCAGCAGCCGGGACTTCCAAGGAGCGGTGTTTTTT. Protein sequence: CASSRDFQGAVFF.

V is TRBV7-8 and J is TRBJ1-5; no definite D call. The CDR3 covers 13 residues. V lost 1 base and J 6 bases, leaving 7 bases between the germline ends. In germline, CDR1 is SGHVS, CDR2 FQNEAQ. CDR3 region: CASSLEKGQPQHF. CDR3 in DNA: TGTGCCAGCAGCTTAGAGAAGGGTCAGCCCCAGCATTTT.

This clonotype was detected only a few times. The J gene is TRBJ2-7, the V gene TRBV5-1; no firm D call. V was clipped by 4 bases and J by 7 bases, with 15 bases between them. Looked up from germline, CDR1 is SGHRS and CDR2 is YFSETQ. The CDR3 runs 13 residues. The chain's CDR3 is CASSRVDPGEQYF. CDR3 nucleotides: TGCGCCAGCAGCAGGGTCGACCCCGGGGAGCAGTACTTC.

This clonotype was seen only a few times. V is TRBV7-8 and J is TRBJ1-2; weak D call: TRBD1 (6 bases). Germline V lookup: CDR1 SGHVS, CDR2 FQNEAQ. The CDR3 sequence is 13 residues long. The germline V and J ends were trimmed by 5 bases and 3 bases, with 10 bases remaining between them. DNA for the CDR3: TGTGCCAGCAGCCAAACAGGGTACTATGGCTACACCTTC. Protein sequence: CASSQTGYYGYTF.

This chain links TRBV7-9 with TRBJ1-2; tentatively, D is TRBD1 (6 bases). Trimming took 0 bases from V and 0 from J, leaving 14 bases between them. The CDR3 consists of 17 residues. The germline V gene encodes CDR1 SEHNR and CDR2 FQNEAQ (reference sequence). CDR3 sequence: CASSLAVDRHSNYGYTF. The CDR3 DNA is TGTGCCAGCAGCTTAGCCGTAGACAGGCATTCTAACTATGGCTACACCTTC. Complete variable domain (other parts from reference TRBV7-9 and TRBJ1-2): DTGVSQNPRHKITKRGQNVTFRCDPISEHNRLYWYRQTLGQGPEFLTYFQNEAQLEKSRLLSDRFSAERPKGSFSTLEIQRTEQGDSAMYLCASSLAVDRHSNYGYTFGSGTRLTVV.

The chain has TRBV24-1 and TRBJ2-3; 8 bases map to TRBD2. The length of the CDR3 is 15 residues. CDR1 and CDR2 (germline): KGHDR, SFDVKD. V shed 6 bases, J shed 4 bases, and the junction held 8 bases outside the gene matches. The CDR3 sequence: CATSLGGGQADTQYF. Here the CDR3 DNA reads TGTGCCACCAGTCTCGGCGGGGGGCAAGCAGATACGCAGTATTTT.

This rearrangement joins TRBV5-1 to TRBJ1-1, with D perhaps TRBD1 (6 bases). Germline CDR1 reads SGHRS; CDR2 reads YFSETQ. The CDR3 has 15 residues. Trimming shortened V by 5 bases and J by 0 bases, and 14 bases separated the two germline ends. CDR3 protein: CASRDSQFMNTEAFF. CDR3 nucleotide sequence: TGCGCCAGCAGGGACAGCCAGTTTATGAACACTGAAGCTTTCTTT.

This clonotype was found once. The CDR3: CASSQFRGKNTEAFF. In DNA, the CDR3 is TGCGCCAGCAGCCAATTCAGGGGAAAAAACACTGAAGCTTTCTTT. This chain connects TRBV4-1 to TRBJ1-1; a weak D match, TRBD1 (6 bases). Germline lookup yields CDR1 MGHRA and CDR2 YSYEKL. The V and J ends lost 2 bases and 2 bases respectively, with 12 bases between them. This CDR3 has 15 residues.

The chain combines TRBV4-3 with TRBJ1-4; perhaps TRBD1 as D (5 bases). CDR1 and CDR2 from the germline V gene are LGHNA and YSLEER. The CDR3 extends over 15 amino acids. V lost 3 bases, J lost 6 bases, and 14 bases lay in between. CDR3 DNA sequence: TGCGCCAGCAGCCACTCCCCGGGGACGCATGAAAAACTGTTTTTT. Residues: CASSHSPGTHEKLFF.

Only a few counts were recorded for this clonotype. V usage is TRBV7-2 and J usage is TRBJ1-3; TRBD1 aligns across 7 bases. CDR1 is SGHTA and CDR2 is FQGNSA in the germline V gene. CDR3 length equals 17 residues. Trimming cost V 2 bases and J 0 bases; bases outside gene matches: 7. In nucleotides, the CDR3 is TGTGCCAGCAGCTTAAGGAAGGGACAGCACTCTGGAAACACCATATATTTT. This gives the protein CASSLRKGQHSGNTIYF.

The chain carries TRBV9 and TRBJ1-1; 7 bases line up with TRBD1. The CDR3 length is 14 residues. Germline-derived CDR1 and CDR2 are SGDLS and YYNGEE. Trimming at V came to 5 bases and at J to 2 bases, leaving 6 bases not matched to a gene. CDR3 loop: CASSTGQENTEAFF. The CDR3, as DNA: TGTGCCAGCAGTACCGGACAGGAAAACACTGAAGCTTTCTTT.

The chain employs TRBV9 and TRBJ2-7; 7 bases line up with TRBD2. Germline V gene sequence: CDR1 SGDLS, CDR2 YYNGEE. The length of the CDR3 is 16 residues. With 0 bases clipped from V and 0 bases from J, the junction kept 6 bases outside the gene matches. CDR3 bases: TGTGCCAGCAGCGTAGGGGCCGGGGGGACCTCCTACGAGCAGTACTTC. This translates into CASSVGAGGTSYEQYF.

The J gene is TRBJ1-4, the V gene TRBV7-2; 10 nucleotides align to TRBD1. CDR3 length: 15 residues. Looked up from germline, CDR1 is SGHTA and CDR2 is FQGNSA. V was clipped by 4 bases and J by 7 bases; unmatched bases: 6. The CDR3 loop reads CASSSDRGQGEKLFF. In DNA, the CDR3 is TGTGCCAGCAGCTCCGACAGGGGGCAAGGTGAAAAACTGTTTTTT.

This clonotype has more than one count but fewer than ten. The chain uses TRBV10-3 and TRBJ1-6; D remains ambiguous. V was cut by 6 bases and J by 10 bases, with 13 bases left in between. This CDR3 has 13 amino acids. Germline V lookup: CDR1 ENHRY, CDR2 SYGVKD. The chain's CDR3 is CAIRQFGESPLHF. In DNA, the CDR3 is TGTGCCATCAGGCAGTTCGGGGAATCACCCCTCCACTTT.

This sequence joins TRBV6-1 and TRBJ1-5; tentative D call: TRBD1 (6 bases). V was clipped by 4 bases and J by 0 bases, with 13 bases between them. Germline V CDR1 and CDR2: MNHNS, SASEGT. The CDR3 is 16 amino acids. CDR3 in amino acids: CASSALSTGSNQPQHF. The CDR3 nucleotides read TGTGCCAGCAGTGCCCTATCGACAGGTAGCAATCAGCCCCAGCATTTT.

J is TRBJ2-2 and V is TRBV7-9; no clear D gene. This CDR3 has 12 amino acids. Trimming stripped 1 base from V and 9 bases from J, with 6 bases between. Looked up from germline, CDR1 is SEHNR and CDR2 is FQNEAQ (reference sequence). The CDR3 DNA follows: TGTGCCAGCAGCTTAGGACCGCGGGAGCTGTTTTTT. Protein product: CASSLGPRELFF.

The gene calls are TRBV12-3 or TRBV12-4 and TRBJ1-6; tentative D call: TRBD1 (5 bases). Trimming left V 2 bases short and J 7 bases short, with 6 bases between. The CDR3 spans 13 residues. The DNA of the CDR3 is TGTGCCAGCAGTTTAAGGGACAATTCACCCCTCCACTTT. Translating it yields CASSLRDNSPLHF.

This chain uses TRBV3-1 with TRBJ1-4; TRBD1 matches 7 bases. CDR1 and CDR2 (germline): LGHDT, YNNKEL (reference sequence). Losses at the gene ends were 0 bases for V and 2 bases for J; bases not matched to a gene: 6. The CDR3 runs 17 residues. The CDR3 region has the DNA TGTGCCAGCAGCCAAGACGGCAGGGGGTTGACTAATGAAAAACTGTTTTTT. As protein: CASSQDGRGLTNEKLFF.

This clonotype showed up just a few times. The chain recombines TRBV19 with TRBJ1-2; no definite D call. Germline V gene sequence: CDR1 LNHDA, CDR2 SQIVND (reference sequence). The V end was cut by 7 bases, the J end by 2 bases, with 20 bases between. This CDR3 comprises 16 residues. CDR3 region: CASTPGGSLNNYGYTF. CDR3 in DNA: TGTGCCAGTACCCCTGGCGGCTCTCTAAACAACTATGGCTACACCTTC.